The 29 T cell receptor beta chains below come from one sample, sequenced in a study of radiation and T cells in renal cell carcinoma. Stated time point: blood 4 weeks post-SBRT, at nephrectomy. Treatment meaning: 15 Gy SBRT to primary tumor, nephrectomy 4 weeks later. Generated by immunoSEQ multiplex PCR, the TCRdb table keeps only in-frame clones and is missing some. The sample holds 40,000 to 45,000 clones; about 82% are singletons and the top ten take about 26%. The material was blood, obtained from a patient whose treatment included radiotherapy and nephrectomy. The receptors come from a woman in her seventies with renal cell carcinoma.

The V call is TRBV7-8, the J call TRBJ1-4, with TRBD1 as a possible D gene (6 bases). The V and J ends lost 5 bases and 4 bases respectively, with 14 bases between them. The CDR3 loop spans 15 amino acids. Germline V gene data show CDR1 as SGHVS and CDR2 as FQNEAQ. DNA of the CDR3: TGTGCCAGCAGCGCCTTACAGGGAGTTAATGAAAAACTGTTTTTT. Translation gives CASSALQGVNEKLFF.

CDR3 region: CASSQEILDSSYEQYF. As DNA, the CDR3 is TGTGCCAGCAGCCAAGAGATACTGGACAGCTCCTACGAGCAGTACTTC. The chain joins TRBV4-2 to TRBJ2-7, with D possibly matching TRBD1 (6 bases). Germline CDR1 LGHNA, CDR2 YNFKEQ. CDR3 length equals 16 residues. The V gene lost 0 bases and the J gene lost 0 bases, with 12 bases spanning the gap.

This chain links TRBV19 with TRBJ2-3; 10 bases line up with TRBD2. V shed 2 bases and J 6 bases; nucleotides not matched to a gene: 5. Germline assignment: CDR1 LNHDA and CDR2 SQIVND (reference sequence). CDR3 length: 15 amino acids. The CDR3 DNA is TGTGCCAGTAGTATAAATAAGCGGGAGGGGGATACGCAGTATTTT. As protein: CASSINKREGDTQYF. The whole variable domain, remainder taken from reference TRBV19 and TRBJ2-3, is DGGITQSPKYLFRKEGQNVTLSCEQNLNHDAMYWYRQDPGQGLRLIYYSQIVNDFQKGDIAEGYSVSREKKESFPLTVTSAQKNPTAFYLCASSINKREGDTQYFGPGTRLTVL.

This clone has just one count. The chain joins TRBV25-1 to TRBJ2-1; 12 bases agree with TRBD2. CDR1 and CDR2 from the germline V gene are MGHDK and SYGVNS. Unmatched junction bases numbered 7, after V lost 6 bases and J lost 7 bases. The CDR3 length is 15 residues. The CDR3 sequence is CASSEGLAGGNEQFF. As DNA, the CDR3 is TGTGCCAGCAGCGAAGGGCTAGCGGGAGGGAATGAGCAGTTCTTC.

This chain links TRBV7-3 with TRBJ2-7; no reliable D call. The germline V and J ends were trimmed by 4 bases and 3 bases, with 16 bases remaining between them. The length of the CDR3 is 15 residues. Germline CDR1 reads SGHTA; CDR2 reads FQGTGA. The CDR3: CASSSSPGSGYEQYF. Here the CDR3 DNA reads TGTGCCAGCAGCTCGTCCCCAGGTTCTGGCTACGAGCAGTACTTC.

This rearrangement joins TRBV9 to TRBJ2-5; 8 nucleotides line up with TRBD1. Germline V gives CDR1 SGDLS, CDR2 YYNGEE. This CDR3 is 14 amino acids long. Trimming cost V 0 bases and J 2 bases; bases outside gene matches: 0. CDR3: CASSVGTGQETQYF. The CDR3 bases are TGTGCCAGCAGCGTAGGGACAGGGCAAGAGACCCAGTACTTC.

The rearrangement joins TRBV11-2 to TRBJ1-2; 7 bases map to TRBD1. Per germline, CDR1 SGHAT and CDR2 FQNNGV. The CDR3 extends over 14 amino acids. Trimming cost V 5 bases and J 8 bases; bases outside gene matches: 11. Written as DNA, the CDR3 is TGTGCCAGCAGCCCTACAGGGGCACGGCTAGGCTACACCTTC. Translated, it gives CASSPTGARLGYTF.

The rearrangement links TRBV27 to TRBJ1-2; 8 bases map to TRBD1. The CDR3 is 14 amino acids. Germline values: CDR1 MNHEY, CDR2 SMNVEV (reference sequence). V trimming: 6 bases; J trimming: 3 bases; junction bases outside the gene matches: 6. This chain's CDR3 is CASSSMTGDYGYTF. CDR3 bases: TGTGCCAGCAGCTCCATGACAGGGGACTATGGCTACACCTTC.

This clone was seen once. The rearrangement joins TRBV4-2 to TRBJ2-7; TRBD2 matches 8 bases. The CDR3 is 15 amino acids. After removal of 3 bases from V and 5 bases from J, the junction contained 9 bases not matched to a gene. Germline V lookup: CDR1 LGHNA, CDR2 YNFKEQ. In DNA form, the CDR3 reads TGTGCCAGCAGCCAGGCAGGACTAGCCGGCAACGAGCAGTACTTC. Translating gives CASSQAGLAGNEQYF.

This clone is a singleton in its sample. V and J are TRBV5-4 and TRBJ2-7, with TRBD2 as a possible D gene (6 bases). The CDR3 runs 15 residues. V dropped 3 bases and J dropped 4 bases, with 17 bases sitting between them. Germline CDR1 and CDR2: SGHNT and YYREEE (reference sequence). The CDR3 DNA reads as TGTGCCAGCAGCTCCGACGGTGGAGGGGCTTACGAGCAGTACTTC. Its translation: CASSSDGGGAYEQYF.

CDR3 residues: CASSTDSGRNTGELFF. The DNA for the CDR3 is TGCGCCAGCAGCACCGATAGCGGAAGAAACACCGGGGAGCTGTTTTTT. The V gene is TRBV5-1, the J gene TRBJ2-2; possibly TRBD2 for D (6 bases). The CDR3 has 16 amino acids. Germline lookup yields CDR1 SGHRS and CDR2 YFSETQ. V was clipped by 4 bases and J by 2 bases, with 15 bases between them. Full variable domain (outside the CDR3, taken from reference TRBV5-1 and TRBJ2-2): KAGVTQTPRYLIKTRGQQVTLSCSPISGHRSVSWYQQTPGQGLQFLFEYFSETQRNKGNFPGRFSGRQFSNSRSEMNVSTLELGDSALYLCASSTDSGRNTGELFFGEGSRLTVL.

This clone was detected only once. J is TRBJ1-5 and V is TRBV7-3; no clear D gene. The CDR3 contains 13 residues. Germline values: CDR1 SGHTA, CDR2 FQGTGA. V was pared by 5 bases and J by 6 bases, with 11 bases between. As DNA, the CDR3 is TGTGCCAGCAGCGCGCAAGGCGGTCAGCCCCAGCATTTT. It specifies CASSAQGGQPQHF.

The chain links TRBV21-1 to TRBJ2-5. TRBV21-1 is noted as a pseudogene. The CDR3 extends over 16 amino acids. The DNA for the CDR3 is TGTGCCGGAAGTTGGTTACAGGGAGGATTGGGAGAGACCCAGTACTTC. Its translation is CAGSWLQGGLGETQYF.

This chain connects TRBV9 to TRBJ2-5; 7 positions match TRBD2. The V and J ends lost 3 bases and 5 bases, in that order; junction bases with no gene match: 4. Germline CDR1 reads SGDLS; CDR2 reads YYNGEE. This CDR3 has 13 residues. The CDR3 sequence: CASSASGRETQYF. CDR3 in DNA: TGTGCCAGCAGCGCTAGCGGAAGGGAGACCCAGTACTTC.

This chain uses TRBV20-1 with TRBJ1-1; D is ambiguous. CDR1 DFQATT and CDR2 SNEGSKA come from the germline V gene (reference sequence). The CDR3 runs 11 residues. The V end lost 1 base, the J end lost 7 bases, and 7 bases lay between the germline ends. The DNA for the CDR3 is TGCAGTGCTAGAGGACACAGTGAAGCTTTCTTT. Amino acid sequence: CSARGHSEAFF.

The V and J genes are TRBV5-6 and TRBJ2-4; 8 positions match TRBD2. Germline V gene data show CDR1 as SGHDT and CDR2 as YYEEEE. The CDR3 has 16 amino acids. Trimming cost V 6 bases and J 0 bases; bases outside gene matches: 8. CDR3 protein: CASTQLADLAKNIQYF. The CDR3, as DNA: TGTGCCAGCACCCAACTAGCGGACCTAGCCAAAAACATTCAGTACTTC.

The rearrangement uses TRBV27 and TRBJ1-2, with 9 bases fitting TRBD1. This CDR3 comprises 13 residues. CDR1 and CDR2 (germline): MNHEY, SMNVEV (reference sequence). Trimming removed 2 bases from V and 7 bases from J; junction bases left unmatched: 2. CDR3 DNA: TGTGCCAGCAGTTTAACAGGGGGCGTTGGCTACACCTTC. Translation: CASSLTGGVGYTF.

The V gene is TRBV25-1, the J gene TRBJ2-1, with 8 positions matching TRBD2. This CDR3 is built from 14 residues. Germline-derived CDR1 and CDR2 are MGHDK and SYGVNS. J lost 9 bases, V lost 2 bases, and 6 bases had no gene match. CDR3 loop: CASSERTSFGEQFF. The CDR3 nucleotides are TGTGCCAGCAGTGAACGGACTAGCTTCGGTGAGCAGTTCTTC.

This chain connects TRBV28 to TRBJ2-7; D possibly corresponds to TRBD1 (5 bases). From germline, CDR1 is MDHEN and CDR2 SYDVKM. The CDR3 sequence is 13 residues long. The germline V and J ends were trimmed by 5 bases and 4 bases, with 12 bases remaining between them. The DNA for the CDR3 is TGTGCCAGCAGTACTCAGGGTCCTTACGAGCAGTACTTC. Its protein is CASSTQGPYEQYF.

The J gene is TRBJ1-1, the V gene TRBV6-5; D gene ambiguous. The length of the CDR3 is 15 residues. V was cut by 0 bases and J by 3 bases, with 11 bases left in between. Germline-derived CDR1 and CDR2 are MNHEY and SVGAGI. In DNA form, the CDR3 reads TGTGCCAGCAGTTACTCCCGGCCGGTCGACACTGAAGCTTTCTTT. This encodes CASSYSRPVDTEAFF.

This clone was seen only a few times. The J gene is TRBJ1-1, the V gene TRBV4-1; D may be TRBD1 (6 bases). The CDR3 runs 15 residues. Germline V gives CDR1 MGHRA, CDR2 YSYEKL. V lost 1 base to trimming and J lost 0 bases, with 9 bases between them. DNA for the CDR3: TGCGCCAGCAGCCAAGTAGGGACATTGAACACTGAAGCTTTCTTT. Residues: CASSQVGTLNTEAFF.

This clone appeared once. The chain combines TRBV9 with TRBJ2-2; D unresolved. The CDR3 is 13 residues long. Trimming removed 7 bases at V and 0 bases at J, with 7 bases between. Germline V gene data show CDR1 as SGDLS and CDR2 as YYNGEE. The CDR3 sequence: CASCPSNTGELFF. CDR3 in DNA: TGTGCCAGCTGCCCCTCGAACACCGGGGAGCTGTTTTTT.

CDR3 protein: CASSLSGQGAYEQYF. The DNA for the CDR3 is TGTGCCAGCAGCTTAAGTGGGCAGGGGGCGTACGAGCAGTACTTC. The rearrangement uses TRBV13 and TRBJ2-7, with 8 bases matching TRBD1. CDR3 size: 15 residues. The J segment lost 4 bases and the V segment lost 2 bases, leaving 7 bases of the junction unmatched. The germline V gene encodes CDR1 PRHDT and CDR2 FYEKMQ (reference sequence).

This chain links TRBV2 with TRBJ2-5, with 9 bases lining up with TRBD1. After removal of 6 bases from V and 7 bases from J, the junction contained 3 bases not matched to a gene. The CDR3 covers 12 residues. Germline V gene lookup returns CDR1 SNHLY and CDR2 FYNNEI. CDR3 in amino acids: CASRDRGGTQYF. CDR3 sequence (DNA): TGTGCCAGCAGGGACAGGGGAGGGACCCAGTACTTC.

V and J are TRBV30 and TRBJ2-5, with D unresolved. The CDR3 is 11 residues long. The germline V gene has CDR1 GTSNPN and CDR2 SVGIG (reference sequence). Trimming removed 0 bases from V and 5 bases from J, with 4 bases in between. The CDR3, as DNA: TGTGCCTGGAGTGTAGCGGAGACCCAGTACTTC. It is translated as CAWSVAETQYF.

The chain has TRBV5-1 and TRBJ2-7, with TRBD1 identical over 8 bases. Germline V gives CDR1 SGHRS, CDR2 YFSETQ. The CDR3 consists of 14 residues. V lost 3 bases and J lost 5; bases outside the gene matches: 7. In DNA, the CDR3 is TGCGCCAGCAGCTGGGGGACAGGACGGGACGAGCAGTACTTC. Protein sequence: CASSWGTGRDEQYF.

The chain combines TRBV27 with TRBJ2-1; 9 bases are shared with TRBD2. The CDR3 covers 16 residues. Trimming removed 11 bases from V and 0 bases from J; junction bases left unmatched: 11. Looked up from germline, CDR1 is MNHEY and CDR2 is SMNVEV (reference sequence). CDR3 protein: CASRAGGISSYNEQFF. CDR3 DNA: TGTGCCTCTCGAGCGGGAGGCATCAGCTCCTACAATGAGCAGTTCTTC.

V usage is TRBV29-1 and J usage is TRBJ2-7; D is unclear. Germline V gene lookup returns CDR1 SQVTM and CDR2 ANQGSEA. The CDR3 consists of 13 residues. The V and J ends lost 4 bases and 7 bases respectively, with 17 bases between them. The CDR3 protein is CSVVWAGIREQYF. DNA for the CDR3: TGCAGCGTTGTCTGGGCAGGAATTCGGGAGCAGTACTTC.

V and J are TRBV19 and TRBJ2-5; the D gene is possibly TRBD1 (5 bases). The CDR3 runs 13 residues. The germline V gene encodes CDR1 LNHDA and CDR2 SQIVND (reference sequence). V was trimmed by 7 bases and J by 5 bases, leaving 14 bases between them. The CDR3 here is CASTTTAQETQYF. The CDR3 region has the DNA TGTGCCAGTACCACGACAGCACAGGAGACCCAGTACTTC.